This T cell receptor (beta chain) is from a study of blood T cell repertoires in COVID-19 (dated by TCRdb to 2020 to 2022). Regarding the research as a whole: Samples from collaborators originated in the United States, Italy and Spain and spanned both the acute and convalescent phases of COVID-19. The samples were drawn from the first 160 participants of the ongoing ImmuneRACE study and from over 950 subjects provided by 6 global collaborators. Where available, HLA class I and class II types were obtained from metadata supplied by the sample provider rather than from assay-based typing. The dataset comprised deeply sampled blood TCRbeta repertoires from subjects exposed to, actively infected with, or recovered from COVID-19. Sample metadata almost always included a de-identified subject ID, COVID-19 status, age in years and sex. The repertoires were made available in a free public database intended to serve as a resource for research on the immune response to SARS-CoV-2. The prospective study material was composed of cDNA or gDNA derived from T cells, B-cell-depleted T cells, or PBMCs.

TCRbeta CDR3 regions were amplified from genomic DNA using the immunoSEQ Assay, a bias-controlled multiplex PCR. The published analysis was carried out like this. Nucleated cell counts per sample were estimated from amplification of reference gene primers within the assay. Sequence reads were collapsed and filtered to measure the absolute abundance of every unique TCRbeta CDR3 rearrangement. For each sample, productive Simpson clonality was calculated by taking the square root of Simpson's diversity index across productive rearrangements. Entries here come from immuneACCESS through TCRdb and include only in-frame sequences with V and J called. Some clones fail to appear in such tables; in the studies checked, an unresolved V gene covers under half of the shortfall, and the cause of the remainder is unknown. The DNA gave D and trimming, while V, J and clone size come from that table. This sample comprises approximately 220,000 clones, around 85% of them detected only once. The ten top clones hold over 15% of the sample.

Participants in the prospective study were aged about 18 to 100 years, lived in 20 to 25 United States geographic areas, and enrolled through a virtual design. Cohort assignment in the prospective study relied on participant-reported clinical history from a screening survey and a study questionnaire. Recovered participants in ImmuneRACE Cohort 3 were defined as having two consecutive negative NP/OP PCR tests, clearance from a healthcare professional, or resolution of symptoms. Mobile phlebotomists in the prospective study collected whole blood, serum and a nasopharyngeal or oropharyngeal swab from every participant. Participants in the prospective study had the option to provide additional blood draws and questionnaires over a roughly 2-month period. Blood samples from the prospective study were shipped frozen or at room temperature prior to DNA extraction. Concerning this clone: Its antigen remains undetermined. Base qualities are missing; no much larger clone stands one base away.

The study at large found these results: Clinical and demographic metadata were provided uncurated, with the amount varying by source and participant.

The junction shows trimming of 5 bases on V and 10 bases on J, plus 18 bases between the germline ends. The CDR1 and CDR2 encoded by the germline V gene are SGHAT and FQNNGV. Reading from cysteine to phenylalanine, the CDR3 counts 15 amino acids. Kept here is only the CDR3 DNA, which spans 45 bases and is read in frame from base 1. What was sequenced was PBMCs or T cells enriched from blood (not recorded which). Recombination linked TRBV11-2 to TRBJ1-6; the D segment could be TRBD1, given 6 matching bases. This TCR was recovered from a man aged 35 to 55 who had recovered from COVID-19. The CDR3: CASSIVPGARSPLHF. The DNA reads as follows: TGTGCCAGCAGCATCGTCCCAGGGGCAAGGTCACCCCTCCACTTT.